This TCR beta chain was documented in a study of chemoradiotherapy in HPV16-positive cancers. Overall study context: Two HPV16-positive patients' cells yielded candidate HPV-specific clones and common motifs.

Generated by immunoSEQ multiplex PCR, the TCRdb table keeps only in-frame clones and is missing some. The sample consists of some 5,400 clones, around 80% of them appearing once. The specimen was taken from a patient who underwent chemoradiotherapy. The TCR originated in a human donor with HPV-associated anogenital cancer.

The CDR3 DNA sequence: TGTGCCAGCTCACTACGCACAGATACGCAGTATTTT. Its protein is CASSLRTDTQYF. This rearrangement joins TRBV18 to TRBJ2-3; D gene unclear. In germline, CDR1 is KGHSH, CDR2 LQKENI. Trimming removed 4 bases at V and 1 base at J, with 3 bases between. The CDR3 has 12 amino acids.